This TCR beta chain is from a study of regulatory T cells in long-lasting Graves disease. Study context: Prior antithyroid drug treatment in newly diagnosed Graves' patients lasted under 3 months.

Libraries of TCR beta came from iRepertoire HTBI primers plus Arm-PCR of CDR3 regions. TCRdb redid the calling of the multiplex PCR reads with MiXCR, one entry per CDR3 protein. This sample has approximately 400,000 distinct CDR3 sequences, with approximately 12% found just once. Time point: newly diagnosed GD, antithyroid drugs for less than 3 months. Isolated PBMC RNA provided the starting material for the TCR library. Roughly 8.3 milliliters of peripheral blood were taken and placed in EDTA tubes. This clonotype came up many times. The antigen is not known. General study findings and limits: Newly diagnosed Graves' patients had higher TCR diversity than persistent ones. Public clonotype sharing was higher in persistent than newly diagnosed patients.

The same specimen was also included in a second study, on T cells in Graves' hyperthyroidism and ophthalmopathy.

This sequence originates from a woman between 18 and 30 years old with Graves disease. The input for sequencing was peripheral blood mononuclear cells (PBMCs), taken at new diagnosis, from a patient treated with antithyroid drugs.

The CDR3 region has the DNA TGTGCCAGCAGCGATCGACTAGCGGGCGGCCTATCCTACGAGCAGTACTTC. It is translated as CASSDRLAGGLSYEQYF. V usage is TRBV13 and J usage is TRBJ2-7; 10 nucleotides line up with TRBD2. The germline CDR1 and CDR2 sequences are PRHDT and FYEKMQ (reference sequence). The CDR3 totals 17 residues. Trimming cost V 5 bases and J 1 base; bases outside gene matches: 11.